This T cell receptor beta chain derives from a study of blood T cell repertoires in COVID-19 (dated by TCRdb to between 2020 and 2021). Background for the entire study: Samples from collaborators originated in the United States, Italy and Spain and spanned both the acute and convalescent phases of COVID-19. The prospective study material was composed of cDNA or gDNA derived from T cells, B-cell-depleted T cells, or PBMCs. Subjects who had been exposed to COVID-19, were actively infected with it, or had recovered from it provided the deeply sampled blood TCRbeta repertoires that made up the dataset. The repertoires were made available in a free public database intended to serve as a resource for research on the immune response to SARS-CoV-2. Samples were obtained from the ongoing ImmuneRACE study (first 160 participants) and from 1,000 to 1,500 subjects provided by 6 global collaborators. The sample metadata nearly always contained a de-identified subject ID, COVID-19 status, age in years and sex. Where available, HLA class I and class II types were obtained from metadata supplied by the sample provider rather than from assay-based typing. The research as a whole found: The amount of clinical and demographic metadata varied by source and participant and was provided uncurated.

The collaborating institutions used their own protocols to collect whole blood in K2EDTA tubes. Collaborator samples were shipped for TCRbeta analysis as frozen whole blood, isolated PBMCs, or DNA extracted from either sample type. The germline V gene sets CDR1 to SNHLY and CDR2 to FYNNEI. V ends up 7 bases short and J 3 bases short, with an unmatched junction base count of 4. The CDR3 goes from the cysteine to the phenylalanine over 14 residues. The sequence is cut down to CDR3 DNA, 42 bases in frame from base 1. In the case of this clone: Its antigen remains undetermined. No much larger clonotype is one base removed from it; base qualities were not supplied.

TCRbeta CDR3 regions were amplified from genomic DNA by means of the immunoSEQ Assay, a bias-controlled multiplex PCR. The original methods were these. The number of nucleated cells in each sample was estimated by amplification of reference gene primers within the assay. To quantify the absolute abundance of each unique TCRbeta CDR3 rearrangement, sequence reads were collapsed and filtered. For each sample, productive Simpson clonality was calculated as the square root of Simpson's diversity index across productive rearrangements. TCRdb took over this immuneACCESS table, retaining in-frame rearrangements with V and J assigned. Such tables are incomplete; in checked studies, under half of the missing clones stem from an unresolved V gene, and the remainder is unexplained. D and trimming were read from the DNA, whereas the V and J calls and clone size are those reported in that table. The sample data list 45,000 or so clones, and under 85% of these were observed just once. The ten largest make up 11% to 15% of the sample.

This clonotype was obtained from a human donor in a cohort sampled during active COVID-19. Sequencing was carried out using peripheral blood. This receptor chain uses TRBV2 and TRBJ2-2; TRBD1 agrees with 8 junctional bases. This receptor has the CDR3 CASMGTGHTGELFF. Read as DNA, the sequence is TGTGCCAGCATGGGGACAGGCCACACCGGGGAGCTGTTTTTT.